This T cell receptor beta chain was found in a study of tumour-infiltrating T cells in Burkitt lymphoma. Data came from immunoSEQ multiplex PCR; TCRdb stores just in-frame clones and leaves some out. The sample has 1,700 or so clones, around 15% seen once; the top ten hold roughly an eighth. The CDR3 extends over 16 amino acids. V was pared by 0 bases and J by 5 bases, with 13 bases between. The TCR comes from a human donor with Burkitt lymphoma. This sequence joins TRBV23-1 and TRBJ2-2; possibly TRBD2 for D (7 bases). TRBV23-1 is an ORF; its function is uncertain. Material for sequencing was tumor tissue. The CDR3 DNA sequence: TGCGCCAGCAGTCAATCGAGGGGGGGGCTTACCGGGGAGCTGTTTTTT. Protein product: CASSQSRGGLTGELFF.